What follows are 29 T cell receptor beta chains derived from one specimen sequenced in a study of cytomegalovirus exposure and HLA in healthy donors. Sequencing used immunoSEQ multiplex PCR; TCRdb keeps in-frame clones, though not all of them. The data hold over 45,000 clones, with roughly 92% observed a single time. Sequencing used PBMCs. These receptors were collected from a man aged 18 to 30 in good health and CMV-seronegative.

V gene TRBV7-9 combines with J gene TRBJ2-7, with 9 bases matching TRBD2. Trimming at V came to 5 bases and at J to 2 bases, leaving 7 bases not matched to a gene. Looked up from germline, CDR1 is SEHNR and CDR2 is FQNEAQ (reference sequence). The CDR3 consists of 15 residues. The CDR3 loop is CASSRSGSVTYEQYF. The CDR3 bases are TGTGCCAGCAGCCGTAGCGGGAGCGTAACCTACGAGCAGTACTTC. The full variable domain, its missing parts supplied by reference TRBV7-9 and TRBJ2-7, is DTGVSQNPRHKITKRGQNVTFRCDPISEHNRLYWYRQTLGQGPEFLTYFQNEAQLEKSRLLSDRFSAERPKGSFSTLEIQRTEQGDSAMYLCASSRSGSVTYEQYFGPGTRLTVT.

V gene TRBV28 combines with J gene TRBJ1-2, with 8 bases lining up with TRBD1. The V and J ends lost 5 bases and 10 bases, in that order; junction bases with no gene match: 9. CDR1 MDHEN and CDR2 SYDVKM come from the germline V gene. The CDR3 has 13 amino acids. CDR3 sequence: CASSPSDREAYTF. The CDR3 nucleotides are TGTGCCAGCAGTCCGTCGGACAGGGAGGCCTACACCTTC.

The genes are TRBV7-9 and TRBJ2-2; tentatively, D is TRBD1 (6 bases). The CDR3 runs to 16 residues. The V end lost 2 bases, the J end lost 4 bases, and 14 bases lay between the germline ends. In germline, CDR1 is SEHNR, CDR2 FQNEAQ (reference sequence). The CDR3 nucleotides are TGTGCCAGCAGCTTAATACAGGGTATTGGCACCGGGGAGCTGTTTTTT. This sequence encodes CASSLIQGIGTGELFF.

CDR3 coding DNA: TGCGCCAGCAGCCAAGAAAGGGGCTCCTACGAGCAGTACTTC. This encodes CASSQERGSYEQYF. This sequence joins TRBV4-1 and TRBJ2-7, with D possibly being TRBD1 (5 bases). Trimming took off 0 bases at V and 0 bases at J, with 6 bases between the two ends. The germline V gene has CDR1 MGHRA and CDR2 YSYEKL. There are 14 residues in the CDR3.

V usage is TRBV27 and J usage is TRBJ2-7; TRBD1 aligns across 7 bases. CDR1 and CDR2 from the germline V gene are MNHEY and SMNVEV (reference sequence). There are 16 residues in the CDR3. After removal of 0 bases from V and 0 bases from J, the junction contained 5 bases not matched to a gene. The CDR3 loop is CASSLSRQGPSYEQYF. The CDR3, as DNA: TGTGCCAGCAGTTTATCCCGACAGGGTCCCTCCTACGAGCAGTACTTC.

A note on this clone: Other DNA sequences in the same sample also yield this CDR3. The chain recombines TRBV9 with TRBJ1-2; TRBD1 aligns across 7 bases. The CDR3 covers 15 residues. Per the germline V gene, CDR1 is SGDLS and CDR2 is YYNGEE. V was clipped by 4 bases and J by 3 bases; unmatched bases: 9. The CDR3 region is CASSPRGGGDYGYTF. In DNA form, the CDR3 reads TGTGCCAGCAGCCCCCGCGGAGGGGGCGACTATGGCTACACCTTC.

The chain recombines TRBV5-1 with TRBJ2-5, with D perhaps TRBD2 (5 bases). CDR1 and CDR2 from the germline V gene are SGHRS and YFSETQ. V lost 4 bases to trimming and J lost 13 bases, with 20 bases between them. This CDR3 is built from 13 residues. The CDR3 is CASSTDSQTAGYF. Written as DNA, the CDR3 is TGCGCCAGCAGCACTGACTCACAGACCGCGGGGTACTTC.

The gene calls are TRBV29-1 and TRBJ2-1; 12 bases match TRBD2. This CDR3 contains 17 residues. V was pared by 6 bases and J by 6 bases, with 15 bases of the junction left unmatched. Germline V CDR1 and CDR2: SQVTM, ANQGSEA. CDR3 sequence (DNA): TGCAGCGTGGATGGACTAGCGGGACCCTCAGGCGGCAATGAGCAGTTCTTC. Amino acids: CSVDGLAGPSGGNEQFF.

V and J are TRBV7-2 and TRBJ2-3; TRBD2 might be the D (5 bases). The CDR3 has 13 residues. Trimming removed 2 bases at V and 5 bases at J, with 8 bases between. Germline V gene lookup returns CDR1 SGHTA and CDR2 FQGNSA. CDR3 sequence (DNA): TGTGCCAGCAGCTTATACGGGGAAGATACGCAGTATTTT. Protein sequence: CASSLYGEDTQYF.

This chain uses TRBV9 with TRBJ1-1; 7 nucleotides line up with TRBD1. The germline CDR1 and CDR2 sequences are SGDLS and YYNGEE. The V segment lost 4 bases and the J segment 3 bases; nucleotides outside the gene matches: 12. This CDR3 is built from 16 residues. CDR3 residues: CASSHRQGGLHTEAFF. CDR3 nucleotides: TGTGCCAGCAGCCACAGACAGGGCGGCTTGCACACTGAAGCTTTCTTT.

The chain uses TRBV7-8 and TRBJ2-2; 9 bases are shared with TRBD2. The CDR3 length is 19 residues. Looked up from germline, CDR1 is SGHVS and CDR2 is FQNEAQ. V lost 1 base to trimming and J lost 0 bases; unmatched junction nucleotides: 9. This CDR3 reads CASSLVGASGTANTGELFF. The CDR3 region has the DNA TGTGCCAGCAGCTTAGTGGGGGCTAGCGGGACCGCGAACACCGGGGAGCTGTTTTTT.

The rearrangement links TRBV7-2 to TRBJ2-2; tentative D call: TRBD1 (6 bases). V gave up 5 bases and J gave up 2 bases, with 9 bases separating them. CDR3 size: 14 residues. Germline V CDR1 and CDR2: SGHTA, FQGNSA. The CDR3 is CASSQGQNTGELFF. CDR3 in DNA: TGTGCCAGCAGCCAGGGACAAAACACCGGGGAGCTGTTTTTT.

The gene calls are TRBV6-1 and TRBJ2-5, with D perhaps matching TRBD1 (6 bases). Trimming took 4 bases from V and 5 from J, leaving 17 bases between them. This CDR3 contains 15 residues. CDR1 is MNHNS, CDR2 SASEGT, per germline. The CDR3 loop reads CASSASGTSWETQYF. In DNA, the CDR3 is TGTGCCAGCAGTGCCTCCGGGACATCGTGGGAGACCCAGTACTTC.

The chain combines TRBV7-8 with TRBJ2-7; 8 bases fit TRBD1. The J segment lost 4 bases and the V segment lost 4 bases, leaving 9 bases of the junction unmatched. CDR1 is SGHVS, CDR2 FQNEAQ, per germline. This CDR3 is 15 amino acids long. CDR3 coding DNA: TGTGCCAGCAGCTCCGGACAGGGCGTGATGTACGAGCAGTACTTC. It specifies CASSSGQGVMYEQYF.

The J gene is TRBJ2-2, the V gene TRBV4-1, with 8 nucleotides matching TRBD2. The CDR3 contains 14 residues. Per the germline V gene, CDR1 is MGHRA and CDR2 is YSYEKL. The V and J ends lost 8 bases and 5 bases, in that order; junction bases with no gene match: 7. CDR3 residues: CASGSGSETGELFF. The CDR3 nucleotides are TGCGCCAGCGGAAGCGGGAGTGAAACCGGGGAGCTGTTTTTT.

V gene TRBV11-2 combines with J gene TRBJ2-5; the D is unclear. The CDR3 runs to 15 residues. Germline assignment: CDR1 SGHAT and CDR2 FQNNGV. Trimming pared 4 bases from V and 1 base from J, leaving 13 bases between. CDR3 protein: CASSSRLVFQETQYF. In DNA, the CDR3 is TGTGCCAGCAGCTCCCGACTGGTGTTCCAAGAGACCCAGTACTTC.

The chain is built from TRBV7-2 and TRBJ2-7, with D possibly matching TRBD1 (5 bases). The V gene's germline CDR1 is SGHTA and CDR2 FQGNSA. Deletions cut 6 bases from V and 7 bases from J, with 10 bases between. CDR3 length: 11 residues. DNA for the CDR3: TGTGCCAGCAGGCGAAGGGGAGAGCAGTACTTC. Protein sequence: CASRRRGEQYF.

This chain uses TRBV11-2 with TRBJ2-7; 8 bases are a match to TRBD1. Per germline, CDR1 SGHAT and CDR2 FQNNGV. V gave up 5 bases and J gave up 3 bases; unmatched junction bases: 9. This CDR3 contains 15 residues. This chain's CDR3 is CASSKWTGRGYEQYF. In DNA form, the CDR3 reads TGTGCCAGCAGCAAATGGACAGGGCGAGGCTACGAGCAGTACTTC.

This chain uses TRBV4-1 with TRBJ1-4; no firm D call. Germline V gene data show CDR1 as MGHRA and CDR2 as YSYEKL. The V and J ends lost 2 bases and 3 bases respectively, with 13 bases between them. CDR3 length: 16 residues. CDR3 in amino acids: CASSQSFVGPNEKLFF. DNA of the CDR3: TGCGCCAGCAGCCAATCCTTCGTTGGGCCTAATGAAAAACTGTTTTTT.

V and J are TRBV10-1 and TRBJ2-3; 11 bases map to TRBD2. CDR3 size: 15 residues. CDR1 and CDR2 from the germline V gene are WNHNN and SYGVQD (reference sequence). V was clipped by 3 bases and J by 8 bases; unmatched bases: 7. The DNA for the CDR3 is TGCGCCAGCAGTGAAATAGCGGGAGGGCCCGCTACGCAGTATTTT. Translated: CASSEIAGGPATQYF.

This clone was picked up one time. This chain joins TRBV27 and TRBJ2-3; TRBD2 agrees at 14 bases. In germline, CDR1 is MNHEY, CDR2 SMNVEV (reference sequence). The CDR3 spans 18 residues. V lost 4 bases, J lost 6 bases, and 12 bases stayed unmatched. The CDR3 nucleotides are TGTGCCAGCAGTTATTCGCCGATGACTAGCGGGGGGGCGGATACGCAGTATTTT. The encoded protein is CASSYSPMTSGGADTQYF.

J is TRBJ2-3 and V is TRBV6-4, with TRBD2 matching 9 bases. CDR1 MRHNA and CDR2 SNTAGT come from the germline V gene. This CDR3 is 16 amino acids long. Trimming removed 3 bases from V and 3 bases from J; junction bases left unmatched: 7. As DNA, the CDR3 is TGTGCCAGCAGTGAGAGCGCGGGAGGGCCGACAGATACGCAGTATTTT. It encodes CASSESAGGPTDTQYF.

This chain's CDR3 is CASSYAARRSGELFF. Here the CDR3 DNA reads TGTGCCAGCAGTTACGCGGCGCGGAGGTCCGGGGAGCTGTTTTTT. The chain has TRBV6-5 and TRBJ2-2; a weak D match, TRBD2 (5 bases). Per the germline V gene, CDR1 is MNHEY and CDR2 is SVGAGI. The CDR3 runs 15 residues. The V gene lost 2 bases and the J gene lost 6 bases, with 13 bases spanning the gap.

The chain has TRBV18 and TRBJ2-5, with D maybe TRBD2 (5 bases). Germline V gives CDR1 KGHSH, CDR2 LQKENI. This CDR3 comprises 13 residues. Trimming removed 2 bases from V and 4 bases from J, with 8 bases in between. The CDR3: CASSPGGGETQYF. As DNA, the CDR3 is TGTGCCAGCTCACCAGGCGGAGGAGAGACCCAGTACTTC.

The chain combines TRBV5-1 with TRBJ2-7; D not resolved. Deletions cut 7 bases from V and 0 bases from J, with 14 bases between. Germline CDR1 and CDR2: SGHRS and YFSETQ. The length of the CDR3 is 14 residues. This chain's CDR3 is CASSRAHSSYEQYF. The CDR3 region has the DNA TGCGCCAGCTCTCGAGCTCATTCCTCCTACGAGCAGTACTTC.

This clone was found once. The gene calls are TRBV7-6 and TRBJ2-7; TRBD2 matches at 8 bases. The CDR3 length is 15 residues. CDR1 is SGHVS and CDR2 is FNYEAQ in the germline V gene. After removal of 5 bases from V and 5 bases from J, the junction contained 11 bases not matched to a gene. CDR3 coding DNA: TGTGCCAGCAGCCCAGGTTCGGGGGGGGTCAACGAGCAGTACTTC. Translation gives CASSPGSGGVNEQYF.

The gene calls are TRBV7-9 and TRBJ1-5; D unresolved. Deletions cut 5 bases from V and 2 bases from J, with 10 bases between. The CDR3 is 14 residues long. CDR1 and CDR2 (germline): SEHNR, FQNEAQ (reference sequence). In DNA, the CDR3 is TGTGCCAGCAGCGGACCAGCGGGCAATCAGCCCCAGCATTTT. Translation: CASSGPAGNQPQHF.

The V call is TRBV7-9, the J call TRBJ2-7, with 7 positions matching TRBD2. This CDR3 is built from 19 residues. Germline CDR1 reads SEHNR; CDR2 reads FQNEAQ (reference sequence). V lost 4 bases, J lost 0 bases, and 18 bases stayed unmatched. The CDR3 DNA is TGTGCCAGCAGCTCCCTATCCTCCCGCGGGGCGGGAGACTCCTACGAGCAGTACTTC. This translates into CASSSLSSRGAGDSYEQYF. The entire variable domain, with the rest obtained from reference TRBV7-9 and TRBJ2-7, is as follows: DTGVSQNPRHKITKRGQNVTFRCDPISEHNRLYWYRQTLGQGPEFLTYFQNEAQLEKSRLLSDRFSAERPKGSFSTLEIQRTEQGDSAMYLCASSSLSSRGAGDSYEQYFGPGTRLTVT.

The rearrangement links TRBV6-5 to TRBJ1-1; D is unclear. V was cut by 4 bases and J by 4 bases, with 10 bases left in between. Germline assignment: CDR1 MNHEY and CDR2 SVGAGI. This CDR3 region has 13 residues. DNA of the CDR3: TGTGCCAGCAGTTCCGGGAGGCGCACTGAAGCTTTCTTT. This gives the protein CASSSGRRTEAFF.